This TCR beta chain was found in a study of blood T cell repertoires in COVID-19 (TCRdb year 2020). At the level of the whole study: The collaborator samples originated in the United States, Italy and Spain and spanned the acute and convalescent phases of COVID-19. The material from the prospective study consisted of cDNA or gDNA derived from T cells, B-cell-depleted T cells, or PBMCs. Deeply sampled blood TCRbeta repertoires from subjects exposed to, actively infected with, or recovered from COVID-19 were included in the dataset. A freely available public database, intended as a resource for researchers studying the immune response to SARS-CoV-2, is where the repertoires were released. Samples were obtained from the ongoing ImmuneRACE study (first 160 participants) and from about 1,300 subjects provided by 6 global collaborators. A de-identified subject ID, COVID-19 status, age in years and sex were almost always included in the sample metadata. Where available, HLA class I and class II types were taken from metadata supplied by the sample provider and were not determined by assay-based typing. Points the paper makes about the study in general: How much clinical and demographic metadata was included differed by source and by participant, and the metadata was provided uncurated.

Note on this clone: Its antigen specificity is not known. No much larger clone exists at a distance of one base, and base qualities are not known.

The germline V gene encodes CDR1 DFQATT and CDR2 SNEGSKA (reference sequence). From the cysteine up to the phenylalanine, the CDR3 has a length of 19 residues. Left in the record is the CDR3 DNA by itself, 57 bases read in frame from the first base. Relative to germline, V is missing 3 bases and J is missing 6 bases, with 18 bases of the junction outside any gene match. The collaborating institutions used their own protocols to collect whole blood in K2EDTA tubes. Collaborator samples were shipped for TCRbeta analysis as frozen whole blood, isolated PBMCs, or DNA extracted from either sample type. The immunoSEQ Assay, a bias-controlled multiplex PCR, was used to amplify TCRbeta CDR3 regions from genomic DNA. As for how the authors treated the data: The number of nucleated cells in each sample was estimated from the amplification of reference gene primers within the assay. Sequence reads were collapsed and filtered to measure the absolute abundance of every unique TCRbeta CDR3 rearrangement. For each sample, productive Simpson clonality was calculated as the square root of Simpson's diversity index over productive rearrangements. Held by TCRdb, this immuneACCESS table contains in-frame sequences only and omits some clones. Under half of the omission traces to an unresolved V gene where checked; the cause of the rest is unknown. V, J and clone size reflect that table, while D and trimming were determined from the DNA. For this sample the table gives around 78,000 clones, of which about 92% were detected only once. In total, the top ten clones hold around 1% of the sample.

Here the chain combines TRBV20-1 and TRBJ2-1; 12 junctional bases match TRBD2. The receptor comes from a woman aged 50 to 60 in a cohort sampled during active COVID-19. Sequenced sample: peripheral blood. The DNA sequence is given as TGCAGTGCTAGTCCACCTAGGACTAGCGGGACGAGTCAATTCAATGAGCAGTTCTTC. Translated, this gives CSASPPRTSGTSQFNEQFF.